This T cell receptor (beta chain) is drawn from a study of graft-versus-host responses after intestinal transplantation (dated by TCRdb to the early 2020s). A note on the overall study: The transplants that recipients received were multivisceral, liver-intestinal, or isolated intestinal. After intestinal transplantation, graft-versus-host and host-versus-graft alloreactive T cell clones in the graft, circulation and bone marrow were tracked using bulk TCR-beta CDR3 sequencing. The cohort enrolled about two dozen intestinal transplant recipients, one of whom was a retransplant, and a few patients without pretransplant specimens were excluded. Donor T cell macrochimerism was defined as a peak of at least 4% donor T cells among recipient peripheral blood mononuclear cells. To identify alloreactive clones, pre-transplant mixed lymphocyte reaction products were sequenced and then compared with unstimulated pre-transplant donor and recipient T cells. All recipients received anti-thymocyte globulin induction followed by maintenance tacrolimus and steroids for about three years. Samples from a few later patients were sequenced in-house on an Illumina MiSeq with MiXCR processing rather than by the commercial service. General conclusions and limits of the study: The conclusions were limited by the relatively low number and heterogeneity of the intestinal transplant patients. Peak levels of circulating GvH clones were associated with declines in HvG clones early after transplant. GvH clones turned up in recipient bone marrow, with some appearing earlier in ileal mucosa or blood, a pattern consistent with an intestinal mucosal origin. High GvH to HvG T cell clonal ratios were observed in the allografts of patients with donor T cell macrochimerism.

In the first month after transplant, blood samples were collected up to 4 times, and after that at least monthly when available. V and J are truncated by 6 bases and 5 bases respectively, leaving an intervening sequence of 11 bases. CDR1 and CDR2 were assigned from the germline V gene (reference sequence) as SEHNR and FQNEAQ. From the cysteine through the phenylalanine, the CDR3 covers 12 amino acids. The entry retains the CDR3 DNA only, 36 bases that are in frame from base 1. On this clone itself: The clone's antigen remains unknown. Base qualities were left out, and no much larger clone turns up one base away.

The library was obtained by the immunoSEQ multiplex PCR assay. For most patients, high-throughput TCR-beta CDR3 sequencing of genomic DNA was performed by Adaptive Biotechnologies. The authors processed their data as follows. TCR sequencing data were retrieved from Adaptive's ImmunoSEQ software for around 20 patients, whereas a few other patients were processed with MiXCR and VDJtools. CDR3 nucleotide sequences shared by donor and recipient were removed because the origin of these sequences could not be assigned. To be classed as alloreactive, a clone needed at least 2-fold expansion over unstimulated cells and a minimum CFSE-low frequency of 0.002% (template counts) or 0.001% (read counts). Clones detected in sequenced pre-transplant spleen, lymph node, or MLR CFSE-low populations of the donor or recipient were defined as mappable. The cumulative frequency of alloreactive clones was calculated as a percentage of all sequences, weighted by copy number. Here the immuneACCESS table is served through TCRdb, limited to in-frame sequences with V and J called. Missing clones are a known gap in these copies; in checked studies unresolved V genes cover under half, and the rest lacks a known reason. That table supplies the V and J calls and clone size; D and trimming were determined from the DNA. This sample lists fewer than 20,000 clones; 95% were detected once. The top ten constitute about 0.8% of the sample.

Here the sequenced sample was PBMCs, taken 23 days after intestinal transplant. The chain joins TRBV7-9 to TRBJ2-7; TRBD1 is a weak D gene call, 6 bases matching. The receptor was isolated from a human patient who received an intestinal transplant, so some T cells may come from the graft donor. The CDR3 reads as follows: CASRKGGHEQYF. The nucleotides read TGTGCCAGCAGAAAAGGGGGACACGAGCAGTACTTC.